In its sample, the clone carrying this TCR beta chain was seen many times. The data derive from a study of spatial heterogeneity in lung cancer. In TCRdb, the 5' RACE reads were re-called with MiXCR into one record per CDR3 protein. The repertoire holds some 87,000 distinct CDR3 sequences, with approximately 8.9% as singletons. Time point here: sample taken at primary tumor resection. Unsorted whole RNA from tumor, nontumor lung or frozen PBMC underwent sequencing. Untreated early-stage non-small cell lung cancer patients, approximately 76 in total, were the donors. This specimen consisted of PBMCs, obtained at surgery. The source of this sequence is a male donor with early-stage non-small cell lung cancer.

The CDR3 sequence: CASSRLPTRLLETQYF. The CDR3 bases are TGTGCCAGCAGCCGACTTCCGACTAGGTTGCTAGAGACCCAGTACTTC. The chain joins TRBV9 to TRBJ2-5; tentatively, D is TRBD2 (6 bases). CDR3 length: 16 residues. In germline, CDR1 is SGDLS, CDR2 YYNGEE. Trimming cost V 4 bases and J 4 bases, with 20 bases left between them.